These 26 T cell receptor beta chains came from one sample sequenced in a study of tumor-infiltrating lymphocytes in primary liver carcinoma. Production of TCR beta cDNA used around 500 ng total RNA together with a constant-region primer. Researchers made the TCR beta libraries by running three nested multiplex PCR rounds with slightly modified ARM-PCR. TRBV1-TRBV30 forward primers and a C-beta reverse primer were used in the first two PCR rounds, which each ran for about 9 cycles. TCRdb re-called the multiplex PCR reads through MiXCR, storing one row per CDR3 protein. This table holds about 310,000 distinct CDR3 sequences, 50% to 70% found once. For blood RNA, unsorted whole blood served as the source, and germline DNA was extracted too. Source material: peripheral blood. All receptors come from a middle-aged man with primary liver carcinoma and hepatitis B virus infection.

This clonotype was counted ten times or more. CDR3: CASSRLAGVGEQYF. The DNA for the CDR3 is TGTGCCAGCAGCCGACTAGCGGGAGTCGGGGAGCAGTACTTC. V usage is TRBV5-5 and J usage is TRBJ2-7, with 12 bases fitting TRBD2. Germline V gives CDR1 SGHKS, CDR2 YYEKEE (reference sequence). The CDR3 covers 14 residues. The junction had 6 bases not matched to a gene; V was cut back by 4 bases and J by 7 bases.

Note on this clonotype: A much larger clone is a single base away; this may be a read error. The rearrangement joins TRBV4-2 to TRBJ2-7; maybe TRBD1 (5 bases). The CDR3 is 13 residues long. CDR1 and CDR2 from the germline V gene are LGHNA and YNFKEQ. The CDR3 bases are TGTGCCAGCGGCCAACCAGGGCAGGACGAGCAGTACTTC. As protein: CASGQPGQDEQYF.

Worth noting for this clonotype: Being one base from a much bigger clone, this may be a read error. This chain joins TRBV12-3 or TRBV12-4 and TRBJ2-7; D gene unclear. The CDR3 sequence is 13 residues long. CDR3 DNA sequence: TGTGCCTGCAGTTTAAGGAACTCCTACGAGCAGTACTTC. Protein product: CACSLRNSYEQYF.

Remarks on this clonotype: The junction shows a germline mismatch at one end, possibly a read error. The chain is built from TRBV11-2 and TRBJ2-1; TRBD2 matches 7 bases. The CDR3 runs 16 residues. Germline CDR1 reads SGHAT; CDR2 reads FQNNGV. The CDR3 sequence: CASMRLAGVRYNEQSF. In DNA form, the CDR3 reads TGTGCCAGCATGAGGCTGGCGGGAGTAAGATACAATGAGCAGTCCTTC. Full variable domain (remainder filled in from reference TRBV11-2 and TRBJ2-1): EAGVAQSPRYKIIEKRQSVAFWCNPISGHATLYWYQQILGQGPKLLIQFQNNGVVDDSQLPKDRFSAERLKGVDSTLKIQPAKLEDSAVYLCASMRLAGVRYNEQSFGPGTRLTVL.

Comments on this clonotype: A read error may be the cause here, since a much bigger clone is one base away. V gene TRBV5-4 combines with J gene TRBJ2-6; D possibly corresponds to TRBD2 (7 bases). The V gene's germline CDR1 is SGHNT and CDR2 YYREEE (reference sequence). The CDR3 loop spans 18 amino acids. CDR3 sequence: CASTMGGGLSSGADVLTF. In DNA form, the CDR3 reads TGTGCCAGCACCATGGGAGGGGGGTTAAGCTCTGGGGCCGACGTCCTGACTTTC.

With regard to this clonotype: Being one base from a much bigger clone, this may be a read error. This chain links TRBV5-6 with TRBJ2-1; 9 nucleotides align to TRBD1. CDR1 SGHDT and CDR2 YYEEEE come from the germline V gene. The CDR3 runs 14 residues. CDR3: CASLPGQGINVQFF. CDR3 sequence (DNA): TGTGCCAGCCTCCCGGGACAGGGAATCAATGTGCAGTTCTTC.

V and J are TRBV11-2 and TRBJ2-1, with D possibly being TRBD2 (5 bases). The CDR3 is made up of 13 amino acids. Germline values: CDR1 SGHAT, CDR2 FQNNGV. Trimming stripped 5 bases from V and 8 bases from J, with 13 bases between. CDR3 region: CASSPRGSDEQFF. CDR3 nucleotides: TGTGCCAGCAGCCCCCGAGGGTCGGATGAGCAGTTCTTC.

The table lists this clonotype with many counts. The rearrangement joins TRBV28 to TRBJ1-6; 7 positions agree with TRBD1. This CDR3 contains 13 residues. Germline loops: CDR1 MDHEN, CDR2 SYDVKM. V was clipped by 6 bases and J by 6 bases; unmatched bases: 2. DNA for the CDR3: TGTGCCAGCAGCCGGGACAGTAATTCACCCCTCCACTTT. As protein: CASSRDSNSPLHF.

In regard to this clonotype: This could be a read error, since a much larger clone is one nucleotide away. V is TRBV5-5 and J is TRBJ2-1; the D gene could be TRBD1 or TRBD2 (5 bases each). The germline V and J ends were trimmed by 4 bases and 11 bases, with 22 bases remaining between them. The CDR3 consists of 15 residues. Germline V gives CDR1 SGHKS, CDR2 YYEKEE (reference sequence). The CDR3 loop reads CASSDQRSGEGKQFF. CDR3 nucleotides: TGTGCCAGCAGCGACCAGCGGAGCGGCGAGGGGAAGCAGTTCTTC.

This clonotype was detected once. Being one base from a much bigger clone, this may be a read error. V gene TRBV12-5 combines with J gene TRBJ2-1; D tentatively reads TRBD1 or TRBD2 (5 bases each). The CDR3 covers 12 residues. Germline-derived CDR1 and CDR2 are LGHNT and FRNRAP. The chain's CDR3 is CASGIRGNKQFF. CDR3 sequence (DNA): TGTGCTAGTGGTATACGGGGCAATAAGCAGTTCTTC.

This rearrangement joins TRBV6-2 or TRBV6-3 to TRBJ2-3; possible D gene TRBD1, 5 bases. Matching the DNA end better, TRBJ1-5 makes the J call doubtful. CDR3 length equals 13 residues. Germline lookup yields CDR1 MNHEY and CDR2 SVGEGT. DNA for the CDR3: TGTGCCGGCAAGGGGCCCGGCACAGATACGCAGCATTTT. It encodes CAGKGPGTDTQHF.

This clonotype has only one observation. A much larger clone lies a single base off, so this may be a read error. This is likely a read error, given that the CDR3 carries no conserved phenylalanine or tryptophan at its end. This chain uses TRBV5-4 with TRBJ2-5; D call uncertain. CDR1 and CDR2 (germline): SGHNT, YYREEE (reference sequence). V lost 0 bases to trimming and J lost 2 bases, with 8 bases between them. The CDR3 totals 14 residues. The CDR3 region has the DNA TGTGCCAGCAGCTTGGCGGCGGTTCAAGAGACCCAGTACTAC. It is translated as CASSLAAVQETQYY.

This clonotype was counted a few times. The chain carries TRBV24-1 and TRBJ2-1; D is possibly TRBD2 (5 bases). Germline V gives CDR1 KGHDR, CDR2 SFDVKD. V shed 4 bases and J shed 5 bases, with 17 bases lying between them. CDR3 length: 16 amino acids. The CDR3 protein is CATSDQTGGENNEQFF. The CDR3 nucleotides are TGTGCCACCAGTGACCAGACCGGTGGGGAGAACAATGAGCAGTTCTTC.

This clonotype came up a few times. The rearrangement links TRBV11-2 to TRBJ2-1; TRBD2 might be the D (6 bases). Looked up from germline, CDR1 is SGHAT and CDR2 is FQNNGV. With 5 bases removed from V and 4 bases from J, the gap between germline ends came to 12 bases. The CDR3 spans 14 residues. The CDR3 bases are TGTGCCAGCAGCCAACCGGGACTTTACAATGAGCAGTTCTTC. Amino acids: CASSQPGLYNEQFF.

This clonotype is a singleton in its sample. Just one base apart from a much larger clone, this may be a read error. The V gene is TRBV29-1, the J gene TRBJ1-1; 7 positions agree with TRBD1. Looked up from germline, CDR1 is SQVTM and CDR2 is ANQGSEA. The CDR3 is 12 residues long. V was pared by 5 bases and J by 4 bases, with 4 bases of the junction left unmatched. Here the CDR3 reads CSVKKGATEAFF. In nucleotides, the CDR3 is TGCAGCGTTAAAAAGGGGGCCACTGAAGCTTTCTTT. Variable domain in full (rest from reference TRBV29-1 and TRBJ1-1): SAVISQKPSRDICQRGTSLTIQCQVDSQVTMMFWYRQQPGQSLTLIATANQGSEATYESGFVIDKFPISRPNLTFSTLTVSNMSPEDSSIYLCSVKKGATEAFFGQGTRLTVV.

Of note for this clonotype: The CDR3 ends on some other residue instead of the conserved phenylalanine or tryptophan, so this is likely a read error. The rearrangement joins TRBV29-1 to TRBJ1-1; D not resolved. The V gene's germline CDR1 is SQVTM and CDR2 ANQGSEA. The CDR3 has 13 residues. CDR3 amino acids: CSVEGSGNTVAFL. The CDR3 DNA reads TGCAGCGTTGAGGGGTCGGGGAACACTGTAGCTTTCCTT.

This clonotype has at least ten counts. This sequence joins TRBV5-5 and TRBJ2-1, with 7 bases that match TRBD2. V lost 2 bases and J lost 7; bases outside the gene matches: 12. CDR1 is SGHKS, CDR2 YYEKEE, per germline (reference sequence). CDR3 size: 16 residues. This chain's CDR3 is CASSFTAGVRGNEQFF. The CDR3 nucleotides read TGTGCCAGCAGCTTTACGGCGGGAGTAAGGGGAAATGAGCAGTTCTTC.

A note on this clonotype: A much larger clone differs from this one at a single base, so this may be a read error. The rearrangement links TRBV6-2 or TRBV6-3 to TRBJ2-7, with D maybe TRBD1 (6 bases). The V and J ends lost 6 bases and 0 bases respectively, with 18 bases between them. Per the germline V gene, CDR1 is MNHEY and CDR2 is SVGEGT. This CDR3 comprises 16 residues. The DNA for the CDR3 is TGTGCCAGCAGCCATGGGGACAACCGCTACTCCTACGAGCAGTACTTC. Translated, it gives CASSHGDNRYSYEQYF.

This chain uses TRBV28 with TRBJ1-1; D perhaps matches TRBD1 (6 bases). This CDR3 region has 15 residues. Looked up from germline, CDR1 is MDHEN and CDR2 is SYDVKM. V lost 2 bases to trimming and J lost 5 bases, with 15 bases between them. In DNA form, the CDR3 reads TGTGCCAGCAGTTTACGGCAGGGGTTGGGTACTGAAGCTTTCTTT. Its translation is CASSLRQGLGTEAFF.

The sample holds one count of this clonotype. The CDR3 does not end in the conserved phenylalanine or tryptophan, so this is likely a read error. The chain employs TRBV11-2 and TRBJ2-3; D remains ambiguous. The germline gives CDR1 SGHAT, CDR2 FQNNGV. The CDR3 length is 12 residues. Trimming shortened V by 9 bases and J by 3 bases, and 10 bases separated the two germline ends. The CDR3 DNA reads as TGTGCCAGTAGCCCTGGTACAGATACGCAGTATTAT. Protein sequence: CASSPGTDTQYY.

In this sample, this clonotype turned up once. This may be a read error: a much more frequent sequence differs by one nucleotide. The chain uses TRBV6-6 and TRBJ1-2, with a weak D call TRBD1 (6 bases). The CDR3 sequence is 16 residues long. Looked up from germline, CDR1 is MNHNY and CDR2 is SVGAGI (reference sequence). V dropped 10 bases and J dropped 8 bases, with 29 bases sitting between them. The CDR3 sequence: CANNGGDRWGAQGYTF. In DNA form, the CDR3 reads TGTGCCAACAACGGGGGAGATCGGTGGGGGGCGCAGGGCTACACCTTC.

Remarks on this clonotype: The junction and the germline gene differ at one end; a read error may be behind it. The CDR3 here is CASSQPGSTGEPFF. In DNA form, the CDR3 reads TGCGCCAGCAGCCAACCGGGAAGCACCGGGGAGCCGTTTTTT. This sequence joins TRBV4-1 and TRBJ2-2, with D possibly TRBD2 on 5 matching bases. From germline, CDR1 is MGHRA and CDR2 YSYEKL. The CDR3 runs to 14 residues.

Note on this clonotype: This could be a read error, since a much larger clone is one nucleotide away. The J gene is TRBJ2-3, the V gene TRBV12-5, with unresolved D. The tail of the sequence fits TRBJ1-5 better, so the J call may be wrong. The germline CDR1 and CDR2 sequences are LGHNT and FRNRAP. The CDR3 sequence is 11 residues long. Here the CDR3 DNA reads TGTGCTAGTGGTTTGTCCGATACGCAGCATTTT. As protein: CASGLSDTQHF.

A word on this clonotype: Just one base apart from a much larger clone, this may be a read error. The chain carries TRBV6-5 and TRBJ2-7; a weak D match, TRBD1 (7 bases). Germline V gene data show CDR1 as MNHEY and CDR2 as SVGAGI. The CDR3 consists of 14 residues. Here the CDR3 reads CPSSTRTGGGEQYF. In nucleotides, the CDR3 is TGTCCCAGCAGTACCCGGACAGGAGGGGGCGAGCAGTACTTC.

This clonotype came up once. The chain carries TRBV20-1 and TRBJ2-1, with a tentative D call TRBD1 (5 bases). Looked up from germline, CDR1 is DFQATT and CDR2 is SNEGSKA (reference sequence). With 0 bases removed from V and 7 bases from J, the gap between germline ends came to 7 bases. The CDR3 spans 12 residues. The CDR3 sequence: CSARDDRNEQFF. The CDR3, as DNA: TGCAGTGCTAGAGATGACAGAAATGAGCAGTTCTTC.

Concerning this clonotype itself: A read error may explain this, as a much larger clone is one base away. The chain is built from TRBV12-3 or TRBV12-4 and TRBJ2-5, with D tentatively TRBD1 (5 bases). This CDR3 has 13 amino acids. V lost 7 bases and J 4 bases, leaving 13 bases between the germline ends. In DNA, the CDR3 is TGTGCCAGCAATTCAGGGTTGGGAGAGACCCAGTACTTC. This translates into CASNSGLGETQYF.